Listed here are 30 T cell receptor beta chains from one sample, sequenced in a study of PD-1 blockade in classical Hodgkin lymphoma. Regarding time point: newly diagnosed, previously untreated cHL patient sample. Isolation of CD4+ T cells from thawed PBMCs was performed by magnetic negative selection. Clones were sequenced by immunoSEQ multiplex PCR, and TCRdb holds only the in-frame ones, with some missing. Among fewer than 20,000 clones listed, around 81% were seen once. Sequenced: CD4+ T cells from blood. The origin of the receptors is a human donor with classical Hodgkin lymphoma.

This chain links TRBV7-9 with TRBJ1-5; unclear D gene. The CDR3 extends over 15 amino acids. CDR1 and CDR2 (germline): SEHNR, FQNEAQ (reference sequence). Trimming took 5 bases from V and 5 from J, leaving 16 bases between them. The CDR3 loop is CASSLSGNKHQPQHF. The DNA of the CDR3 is TGTGCCAGCAGCCTATCAGGCAACAAGCATCAGCCCCAGCATTTT.

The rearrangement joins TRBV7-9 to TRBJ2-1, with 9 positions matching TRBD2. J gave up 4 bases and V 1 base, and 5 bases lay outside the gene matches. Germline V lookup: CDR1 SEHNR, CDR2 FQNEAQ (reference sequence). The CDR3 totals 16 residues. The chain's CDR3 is CASSLGAGGSYNEQFF. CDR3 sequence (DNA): TGTGCCAGCAGCTTAGGGGCGGGAGGGTCATACAATGAGCAGTTCTTC.

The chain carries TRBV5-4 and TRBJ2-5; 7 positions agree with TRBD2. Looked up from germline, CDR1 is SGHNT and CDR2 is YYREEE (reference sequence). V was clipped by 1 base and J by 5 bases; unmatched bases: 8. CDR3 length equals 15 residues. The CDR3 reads CASSLSEGRVETQYF. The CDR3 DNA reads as TGTGCCAGCAGCTTGTCGGAGGGGAGGGTGGAGACCCAGTACTTC.

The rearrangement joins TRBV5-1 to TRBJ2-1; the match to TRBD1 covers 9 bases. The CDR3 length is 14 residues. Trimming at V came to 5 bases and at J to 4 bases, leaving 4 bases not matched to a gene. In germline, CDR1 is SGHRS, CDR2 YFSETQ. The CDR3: CASRRDRGYNEQFF. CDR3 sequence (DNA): TGCGCCAGCAGACGAGACAGGGGGTACAATGAGCAGTTCTTC.

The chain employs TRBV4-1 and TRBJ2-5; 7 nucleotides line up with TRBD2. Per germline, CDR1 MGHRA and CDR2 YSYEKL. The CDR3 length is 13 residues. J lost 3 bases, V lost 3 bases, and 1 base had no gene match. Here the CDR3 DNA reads TGCGCCAGCAGCCAGGGGGGGGAAGAGACCCAGTACTTC. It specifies CASSQGGEETQYF.

The CDR3 sequence: CASTARDNQPQHF. The CDR3 nucleotides are TGTGCCAGTACAGCCCGGGATAATCAGCCCCAGCATTTT. The chain employs TRBV19 and TRBJ1-5; D not certain. Germline V gives CDR1 LNHDA, CDR2 SQIVND (reference sequence). V was trimmed by 7 bases and J by 4 bases, leaving 11 bases between them. CDR3 length: 13 residues.

CDR3 amino acids: CASSQERGQPQHF. The CDR3 DNA reads as TGTGCCAGCAGCCAAGAAAGGGGTCAGCCCCAGCATTTT. V gene TRBV14 combines with J gene TRBJ1-5, with a tentative D call TRBD1 (5 bases). CDR1 is SGHDN, CDR2 FVKESK, per germline. Between the trimmed V and J ends, which lost 0 bases and 6 bases, there was a span of 6 bases. CDR3 length: 13 residues.

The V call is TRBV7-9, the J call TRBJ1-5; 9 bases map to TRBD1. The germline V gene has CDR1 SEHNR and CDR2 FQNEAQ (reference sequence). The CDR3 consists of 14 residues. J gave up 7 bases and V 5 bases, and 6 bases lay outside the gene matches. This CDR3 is CASSADRGDQPQHF. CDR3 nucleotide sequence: TGTGCCAGCAGCGCTGACAGGGGGGACCAGCCCCAGCATTTT.

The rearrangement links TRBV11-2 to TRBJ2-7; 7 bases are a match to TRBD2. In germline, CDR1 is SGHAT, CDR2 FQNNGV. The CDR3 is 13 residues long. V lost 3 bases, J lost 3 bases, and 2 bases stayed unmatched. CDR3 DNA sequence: TGTGCCAGCAGCTTCGGCGGGAGCTACGAGCAGTACTTC. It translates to CASSFGGSYEQYF.

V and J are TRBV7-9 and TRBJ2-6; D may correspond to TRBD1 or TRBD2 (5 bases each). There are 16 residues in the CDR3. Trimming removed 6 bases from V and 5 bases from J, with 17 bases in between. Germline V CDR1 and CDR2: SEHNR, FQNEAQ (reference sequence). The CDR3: CASSPPRGLWANVLTF. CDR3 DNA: TGTGCCAGCAGTCCCCCGAGGGGTCTATGGGCCAACGTCCTGACTTTC.

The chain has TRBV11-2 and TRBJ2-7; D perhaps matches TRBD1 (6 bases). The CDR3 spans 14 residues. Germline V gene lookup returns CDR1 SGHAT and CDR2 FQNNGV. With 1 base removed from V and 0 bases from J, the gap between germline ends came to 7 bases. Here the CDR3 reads CASSLVTGSYEQYF. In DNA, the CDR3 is TGTGCCAGCAGCTTAGTGACAGGCTCCTACGAGCAGTACTTC.

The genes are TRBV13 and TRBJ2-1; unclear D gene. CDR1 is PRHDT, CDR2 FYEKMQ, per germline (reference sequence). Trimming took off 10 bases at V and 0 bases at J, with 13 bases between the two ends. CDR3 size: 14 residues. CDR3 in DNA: TGTGCCATACGCGCCGTAAGCTCCTACAATGAGCAGTTCTTC. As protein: CAIRAVSSYNEQFF.

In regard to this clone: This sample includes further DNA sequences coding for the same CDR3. This CDR3 is CASSQVTSGKNIQYF. Here the CDR3 DNA reads TGCGCCAGCAGCCAAGTGACTAGTGGCAAAAACATTCAGTACTTC. This chain joins TRBV5-1 and TRBJ2-4; D possibly corresponds to TRBD2 (6 bases). Germline values: CDR1 SGHRS, CDR2 YFSETQ. Trimming stripped 4 bases from V and 3 bases from J, with 14 bases between. CDR3 length: 15 residues.

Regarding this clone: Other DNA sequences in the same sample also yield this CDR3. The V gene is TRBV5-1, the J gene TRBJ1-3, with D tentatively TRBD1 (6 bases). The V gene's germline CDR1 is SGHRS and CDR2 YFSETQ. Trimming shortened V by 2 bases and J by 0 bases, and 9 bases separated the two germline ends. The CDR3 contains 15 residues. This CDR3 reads CASSLQGLSGNTIYF. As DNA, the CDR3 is TGCGCCAGCAGCTTACAGGGTCTCTCTGGAAACACCATATATTTT.

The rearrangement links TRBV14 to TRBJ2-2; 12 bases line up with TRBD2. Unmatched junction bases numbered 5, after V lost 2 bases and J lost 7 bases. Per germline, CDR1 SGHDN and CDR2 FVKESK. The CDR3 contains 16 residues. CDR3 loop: CASSQLAGGPGGELFF. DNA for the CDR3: TGTGCCAGCAGCCAACTAGCGGGAGGGCCTGGCGGGGAGCTGTTTTTT.

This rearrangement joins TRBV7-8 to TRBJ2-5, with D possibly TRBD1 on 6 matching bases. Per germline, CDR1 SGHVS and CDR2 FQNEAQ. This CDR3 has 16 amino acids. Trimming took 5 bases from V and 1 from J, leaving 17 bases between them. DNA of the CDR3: TGTGCCAGCAGCCTAAGAAGGGGGAGCCCCCAAGAGACCCAGTACTTC. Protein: CASSLRRGSPQETQYF.

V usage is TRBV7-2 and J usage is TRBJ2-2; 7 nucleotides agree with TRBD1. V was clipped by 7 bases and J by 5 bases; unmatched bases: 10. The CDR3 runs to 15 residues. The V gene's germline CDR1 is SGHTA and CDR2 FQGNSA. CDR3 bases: TGTGCCAGCACCCCGGCCGGGACAGTAACCGGGGAGCTGTTTTTT. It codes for CASTPAGTVTGELFF.

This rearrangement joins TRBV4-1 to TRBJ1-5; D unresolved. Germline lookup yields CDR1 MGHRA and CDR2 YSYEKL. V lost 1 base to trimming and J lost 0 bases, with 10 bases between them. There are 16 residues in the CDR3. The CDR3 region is CASSQVPANSNQPQHF. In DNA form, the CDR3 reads TGCGCCAGCAGCCAAGTACCGGCCAATAGCAATCAGCCCCAGCATTTT.

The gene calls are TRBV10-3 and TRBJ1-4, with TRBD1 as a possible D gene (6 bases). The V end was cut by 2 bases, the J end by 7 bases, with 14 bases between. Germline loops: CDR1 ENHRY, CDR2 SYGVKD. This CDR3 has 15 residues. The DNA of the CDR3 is TGTGCCATCAGTGAGCGGATGGAGGGGGTTGAAAAACTGTTTTTT. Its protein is CAISERMEGVEKLFF.

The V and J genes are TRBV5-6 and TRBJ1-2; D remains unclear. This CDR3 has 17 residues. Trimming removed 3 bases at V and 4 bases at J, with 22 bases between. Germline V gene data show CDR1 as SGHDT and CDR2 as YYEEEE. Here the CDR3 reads CASSSNDRLGESYGYTF. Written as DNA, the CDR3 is TGTGCCAGCAGCTCCAACGACCGTCTGGGCGAATCCTATGGCTACACCTTC.

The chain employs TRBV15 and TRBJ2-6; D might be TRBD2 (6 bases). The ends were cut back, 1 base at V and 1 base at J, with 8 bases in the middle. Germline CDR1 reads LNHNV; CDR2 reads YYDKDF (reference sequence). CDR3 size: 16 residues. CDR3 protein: CATSRGAGSGANVLTF. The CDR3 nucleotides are TGTGCCACCAGCAGAGGGGCGGGGTCTGGGGCCAACGTCCTGACTTTC.

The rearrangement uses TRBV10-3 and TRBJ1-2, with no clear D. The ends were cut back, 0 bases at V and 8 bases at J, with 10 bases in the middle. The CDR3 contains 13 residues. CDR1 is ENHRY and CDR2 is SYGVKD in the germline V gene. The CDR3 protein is CAISESEGSGYTF. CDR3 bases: TGTGCCATCAGTGAGTCAGAGGGCTCGGGCTACACCTTC.

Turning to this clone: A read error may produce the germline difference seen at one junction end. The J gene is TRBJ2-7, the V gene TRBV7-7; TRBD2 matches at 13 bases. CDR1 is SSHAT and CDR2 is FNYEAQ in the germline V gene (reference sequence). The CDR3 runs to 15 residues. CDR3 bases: TGTGCTAGCAGCTTCGGACTAGCGGGAGACTACGAGCAGTACTTC. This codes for CASSFGLAGDYEQYF.

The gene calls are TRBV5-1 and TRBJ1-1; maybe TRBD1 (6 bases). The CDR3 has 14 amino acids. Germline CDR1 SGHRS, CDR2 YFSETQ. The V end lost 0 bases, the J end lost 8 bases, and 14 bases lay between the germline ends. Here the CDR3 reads CASSLGGVTGEAFF. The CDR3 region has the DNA TGCGCCAGCAGCTTGGGAGGGGTAACAGGGGAAGCTTTCTTT.

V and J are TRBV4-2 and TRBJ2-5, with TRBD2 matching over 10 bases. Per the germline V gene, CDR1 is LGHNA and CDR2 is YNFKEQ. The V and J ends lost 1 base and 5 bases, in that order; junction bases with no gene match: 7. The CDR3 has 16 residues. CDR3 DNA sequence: TGTGCCAGCAGCCAAGCGGAGCGGGAGGGTTGGGAGACCCAGTACTTC. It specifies CASSQAEREGWETQYF.

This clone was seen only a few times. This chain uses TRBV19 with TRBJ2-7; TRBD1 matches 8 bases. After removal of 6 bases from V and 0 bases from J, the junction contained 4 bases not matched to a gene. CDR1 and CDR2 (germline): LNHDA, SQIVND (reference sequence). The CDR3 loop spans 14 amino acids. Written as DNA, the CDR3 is TGTGCCAGTAGGAGGGACAGGAGCTCCTACGAGCAGTACTTC. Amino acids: CASRRDRSSYEQYF.

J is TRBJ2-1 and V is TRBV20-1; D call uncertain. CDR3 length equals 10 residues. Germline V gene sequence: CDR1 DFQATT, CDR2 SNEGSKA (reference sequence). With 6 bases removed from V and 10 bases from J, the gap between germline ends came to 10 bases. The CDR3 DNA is TGCAGTGCCCCTCAAGGGGAGCAGTTCTTC. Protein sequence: CSAPQGEQFF.

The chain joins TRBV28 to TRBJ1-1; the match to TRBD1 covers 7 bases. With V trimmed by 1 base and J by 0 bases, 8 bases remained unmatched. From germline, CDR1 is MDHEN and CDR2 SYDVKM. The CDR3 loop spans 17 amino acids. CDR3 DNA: TGTGCCAGCAGTTTATCTGGGGACAGACCCATGAACACTGAAGCTTTCTTT. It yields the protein CASSLSGDRPMNTEAFF.

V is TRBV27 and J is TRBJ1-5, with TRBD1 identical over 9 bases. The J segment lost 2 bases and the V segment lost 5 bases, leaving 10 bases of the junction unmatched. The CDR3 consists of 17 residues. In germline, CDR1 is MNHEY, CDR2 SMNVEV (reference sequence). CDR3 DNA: TGTGCCAGCAGTCAACCACCGGGACAGGGCGGCAATCAGCCCCAGCATTTT. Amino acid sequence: CASSQPPGQGGNQPQHF.

In DNA form, the CDR3 reads TGTGCCAGCTCAGGCACCCTCGGGGACACCGGGGAGCTGTTTTTT. Its protein is CASSGTLGDTGELFF. The chain joins TRBV18 to TRBJ2-2; TRBD2 is a possible D gene (5 bases). V lost 5 bases and J 3 bases, leaving 13 bases between the germline ends. Germline CDR1 is KGHSH and CDR2 is LQKENI. The CDR3 is 15 amino acids.